These 8 T cell receptor beta chains originate from one sample sequenced in a study of T cells in Graves' hyperthyroidism and ophthalmopathy. RNA transcripts were the template for amplifying TCR beta CDR3 regions. An initial round of RT-PCR targeting the TCR CDR3 relied on the HTBI primer set. MiXCR, run by TCRdb on the multiplex PCR reads, gives a single entry per CDR3 protein. The sample records 500,000 to 600,000 distinct CDR3 sequences, around 45% being singletons. Sequencing was carried out using peripheral blood or thyroid tissue (not recorded which). Source of these receptors: an adult woman with Graves' disease, either hyperthyroidism or ophthalmopathy (not recorded which).

This clonotype was found once. The chain couples TRBV7-8 to TRBJ1-2, with 10 bases aligning to TRBD1. The CDR3 has 14 residues. The V and J ends lost 5 bases and 5 bases, in that order; junction bases with no gene match: 5. Germline assignment: CDR1 SGHVS and CDR2 FQNEAQ. In nucleotides, the CDR3 is TGTGCCAGCAGCGGGGACAGGGGAGAGTATGGCTACACCTTC. Translated: CASSGDRGEYGYTF.

This chain links TRBV20-1 with TRBJ2-7; 7 bases are shared with TRBD1. CDR1 is DFQATT, CDR2 SNEGSKA, per germline (reference sequence). The CDR3 is made up of 12 amino acids. With V trimmed by 6 bases and J by 4 bases, 6 bases remained unmatched. CDR3 in DNA: TGCAGTGCCTACAGGGGCTCTTACGAGCAGTACTTC. This encodes CSAYRGSYEQYF.

This clonotype was observed many times. The rearrangement joins TRBV5-5 to TRBJ2-5; 9 bases line up with TRBD2. The CDR3 has 16 amino acids. The V gene's germline CDR1 is SGHKS and CDR2 YYEKEE (reference sequence). V gave up 2 bases and J gave up 4 bases; unmatched junction bases: 9. CDR3 residues: CASSFGSGRRGETQYF. The CDR3 DNA follows: TGTGCCAGCAGCTTCGGGAGCGGGAGGAGGGGAGAGACCCAGTACTTC.

This clonotype was seen many times. The chain combines TRBV29-1 with TRBJ2-7; a weak D match, TRBD1 (5 bases). Trimming stripped 6 bases from V and 6 bases from J, with 9 bases between. The CDR3 is 10 amino acids. CDR1 is SQVTM and CDR2 is ANQGSEA in the germline V gene. The CDR3, as DNA: TGCAGCGTCAGGGTCGGCGAGCAGTACTTC. Protein: CSVRVGEQYF.

There are many counts of this clonotype. The V call is TRBV11-1, the J call TRBJ1-5; D gene uncertain. Trimming pared 1 base from V and 9 bases from J, leaving 10 bases between. The CDR3 loop spans 13 amino acids. Germline V lookup: CDR1 SGHAT, CDR2 FQDESV (reference sequence). CDR3 nucleotides: TGTGCCAGCAGCTTAGGGCAGCGTTGGCCCCAGCATTTT. It codes for CASSLGQRWPQHF.

This clonotype was detected many times. The V gene is TRBV4-1, the J gene TRBJ1-3; D call uncertain. V was trimmed by 4 bases and J by 0 bases, leaving 16 bases between them. Per germline, CDR1 MGHRA and CDR2 YSYEKL. This CDR3 is 17 amino acids long. CDR3 protein: CASSPRSAPISGNTIYF. The DNA for the CDR3 is TGCGCCAGCAGCCCACGATCCGCTCCCATCTCTGGAAACACCATATATTTT.

V usage is TRBV7-8 and J usage is TRBJ2-3; 10 bases are shared with TRBD2. J gave up 2 bases and V 5 bases, and 7 bases lay outside the gene matches. This CDR3 contains 16 residues. The germline V gene encodes CDR1 SGHVS and CDR2 FQNEAQ. The CDR3 is CASSKLAGTYTDTQYF. CDR3 DNA sequence: TGTGCCAGCAGCAAACTAGCGGGGACATACACAGATACGCAGTATTTT. The full variable domain, completed using reference TRBV7-8 and TRBJ2-3, is GAGVSQSPRYKVAKRGQDVALRCDPISGHVSLFWYQQALGQGPEFLTYFQNEAQLDKSGLPSDRFFAERPEGSVSTLKIQRTQQEDSAVYLCASSKLAGTYTDTQYFGPGTRLTVL.

This clonotype appeared many times. The chain has TRBV15 and TRBJ1-4, with D tentatively TRBD1 (5 bases). The CDR3 covers 15 residues. Trimming pared 1 base from V and 7 bases from J, leaving 13 bases between. CDR1 and CDR2 from the germline V gene are LNHNV and YYDKDF (reference sequence). CDR3 coding DNA: TGTGCCACCAGCAGAGCTGGGGGAGGTAGTGAAAAACTGTTTTTT. Translating it yields CATSRAGGGSEKLFF.